This TCR beta chain derives from a study of identifying expanded T cells in peripheral blood. Using immunoSEQ multiplex PCR, the repertoire was profiled, and TCRdb retains in-frame clones only, with some absent. This table holds 100,000 or so clones, 87% found once. V dropped 1 base and J dropped 5; count of bases not matched to a gene: 13. Looked up from germline, CDR1 is SGHAT and CDR2 is FQNNGV. The CDR3 is made up of 17 amino acids. The chain recombines TRBV11-2 with TRBJ2-7; 8 bases agree with TRBD1. This receptor was obtained from a person between 18 and 75 years old in good health. Material: blood. CDR3 nucleotide sequence: TGTGCCAGCAGCTTAGTGCCCCCTGACAGGGGCGGGAACGAGCAGTACTTC. It is translated as CASSLVPPDRGGNEQYF.